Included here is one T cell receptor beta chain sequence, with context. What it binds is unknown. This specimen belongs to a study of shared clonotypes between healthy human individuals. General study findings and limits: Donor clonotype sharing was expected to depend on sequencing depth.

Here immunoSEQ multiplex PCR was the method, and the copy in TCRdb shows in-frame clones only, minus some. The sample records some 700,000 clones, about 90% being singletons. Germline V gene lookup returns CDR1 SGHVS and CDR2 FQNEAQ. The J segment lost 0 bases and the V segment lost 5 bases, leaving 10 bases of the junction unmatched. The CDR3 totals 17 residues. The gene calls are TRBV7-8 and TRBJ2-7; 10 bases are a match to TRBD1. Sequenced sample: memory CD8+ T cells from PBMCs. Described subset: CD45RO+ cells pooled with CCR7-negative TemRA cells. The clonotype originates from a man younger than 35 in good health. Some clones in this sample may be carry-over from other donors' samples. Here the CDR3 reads CASSDWTGGFLSYEQYF. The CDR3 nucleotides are TGTGCCAGCAGCGACTGGACAGGGGGATTTCTCTCCTACGAGCAGTACTTC.